These 6 T cell receptor beta chains came from one sample sequenced in a study of beta chain features in type 1 diabetes. General observations from the study: Shorter TCRB CDR3s, moderately but significantly so, were found in Type 1 diabetes patients in all four CD4+ subsets.

The whole isolated RNA underwent reverse transcription, so sequencing captured expressed TCRB transcripts. Sequencing was performed with immunoSEQ multiplex PCR; in TCRdb, only in-frame clones are kept and a portion is missing. The table includes some 350,000 clones, around a tenth detected once. Antigens of these TCRs are unknown. Material: central memory CD4+ T cells from blood. Receptors originate from a man aged 25 to 40 with type 1 diabetes.

Details on this clone: Other nucleotide sequences in the sample specify the same CDR3. The rearrangement joins TRBV18 to TRBJ1-1; 7 bases map to TRBD1. Losses at the gene ends were 3 bases for V and 4 bases for J; bases not matched to a gene: 5. This CDR3 comprises 14 residues. Germline-derived CDR1 and CDR2 are KGHSH and LQKENI. The CDR3, as DNA: TGTGCCAGCTCACCTCTCACAGGGGCCACTGAAGCTTTCTTT. It is translated as CASSPLTGATEAFF.

This clone appeared many times. The V gene is TRBV4-2, the J gene TRBJ1-5; 9 nucleotides match TRBD1. Trimming removed 4 bases from V and 11 bases from J; junction bases left unmatched: 9. Germline assignment: CDR1 LGHNA and CDR2 YNFKEQ. CDR3 length: 14 residues. Here the CDR3 reads CASSPHGTGTAQHF. The CDR3 DNA sequence: TGTGCCAGCAGCCCCCACGGGACAGGGACGGCCCAGCATTTT.

This CDR3 is CASSQTNSGFTYNEQFF. The CDR3 region has the DNA TGTGCCAGCAGTCAAACTAATAGCGGTTTCACCTACAATGAGCAGTTCTTC. V is TRBV28 and J is TRBJ2-1; a possible D gene is TRBD2 (6 bases). The germline gives CDR1 MDHEN, CDR2 SYDVKM. The length of the CDR3 is 17 residues. V was clipped by 5 bases and J by 2 bases, with 19 bases between them.

This clone showed up many times. This chain uses TRBV7-9 with TRBJ1-5; D might be TRBD1 (5 bases). V was trimmed by 7 bases and J by 4 bases, leaving 11 bases between them. CDR1 and CDR2 from the germline V gene are SEHNR and FQNEAQ (reference sequence). The CDR3 extends over 13 amino acids. The CDR3 sequence is CASTTTGNQPQHF. The CDR3 DNA is TGTGCCAGCACCACCACAGGTAATCAGCCCCAGCATTTT.

Only one count was recorded for this clone. The V call is TRBV7-8, the J call TRBJ2-5, with TRBD2 as a possible D gene (6 bases). V lost 6 bases and J 4 bases, leaving 12 bases between the germline ends. The germline V gene has CDR1 SGHVS and CDR2 FQNEAQ. This CDR3 region has 13 residues. CDR3 sequence (DNA): TGTGCCAGCAGTGGAGCGGGTTTAGAGACCCAGTACTTC. This codes for CASSGAGLETQYF. Filled out from reference TRBV7-8 and TRBJ2-5, the complete variable domain reads GAGVSQSPRYKVAKRGQDVALRCDPISGHVSLFWYQQALGQGPEFLTYFQNEAQLDKSGLPSDRFFAERPEGSVSTLKIQRTQQEDSAVYLCASSGAGLETQYFGPGTRLLVL.

This clone was seen a handful of times. The V and J genes are TRBV7-9 and TRBJ1-1; no clear D gene. Germline values: CDR1 SEHNR, CDR2 FQNEAQ (reference sequence). The CDR3 contains 13 residues. V was clipped by 3 bases and J by 6 bases, with 11 bases between them. The CDR3 region is CASSFSTVAEAFF. CDR3 coding DNA: TGTGCCAGCAGCTTCAGTACGGTCGCTGAAGCTTTCTTT.